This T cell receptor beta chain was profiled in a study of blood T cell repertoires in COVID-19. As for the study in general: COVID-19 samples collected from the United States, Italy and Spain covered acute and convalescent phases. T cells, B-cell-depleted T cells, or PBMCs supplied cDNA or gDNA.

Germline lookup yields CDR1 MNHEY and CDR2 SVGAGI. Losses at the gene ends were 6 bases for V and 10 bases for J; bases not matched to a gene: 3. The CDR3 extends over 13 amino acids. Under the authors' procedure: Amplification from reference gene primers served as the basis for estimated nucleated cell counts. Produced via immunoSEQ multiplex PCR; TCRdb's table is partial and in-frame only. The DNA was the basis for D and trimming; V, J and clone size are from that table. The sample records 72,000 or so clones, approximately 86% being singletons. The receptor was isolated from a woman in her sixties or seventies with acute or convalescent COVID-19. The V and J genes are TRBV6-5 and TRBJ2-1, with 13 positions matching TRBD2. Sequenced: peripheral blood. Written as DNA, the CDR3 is TGTGCCAGCAGCGGGGGACTAGCGGGGGAGCAGTTCTTC. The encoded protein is CASSGGLAGEQFF.